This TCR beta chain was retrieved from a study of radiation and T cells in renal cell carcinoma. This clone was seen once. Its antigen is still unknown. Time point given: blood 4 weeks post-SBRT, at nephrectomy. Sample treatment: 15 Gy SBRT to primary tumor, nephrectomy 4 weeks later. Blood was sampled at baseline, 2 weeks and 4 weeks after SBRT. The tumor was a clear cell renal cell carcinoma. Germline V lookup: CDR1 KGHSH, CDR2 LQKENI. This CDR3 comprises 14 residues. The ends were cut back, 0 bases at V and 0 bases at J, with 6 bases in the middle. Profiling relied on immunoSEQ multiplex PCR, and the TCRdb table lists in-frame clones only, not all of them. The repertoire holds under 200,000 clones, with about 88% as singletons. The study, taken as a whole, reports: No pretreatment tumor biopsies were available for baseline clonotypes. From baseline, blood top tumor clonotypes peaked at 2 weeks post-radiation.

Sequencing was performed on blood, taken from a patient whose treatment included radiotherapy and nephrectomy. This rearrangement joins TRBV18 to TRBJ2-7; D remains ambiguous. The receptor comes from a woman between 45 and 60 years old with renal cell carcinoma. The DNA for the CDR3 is TGTGCCAGCTCACCACCGTCAAGCTCCTACGAGCAGTACTTC. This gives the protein CASSPPSSSYEQYF.